The clone carrying this TCR beta chain was seen only a few times. The antigen is unknown. CDR1 is LNHDA, CDR2 SQIVND, per germline (reference sequence). V trimming: 4 bases; J trimming: 4 bases; junction bases outside the gene matches: 6. The CDR3 covers 15 residues. TCRdb's copy holds only in-frame clones and misses some; the assay was immunoSEQ multiplex PCR. Among more than 120,000 clones, roughly 87% were seen once, and the ten largest hold 4.5% to 5.5%. This entry is derived from a study of cytomegalovirus exposure and HLA in healthy donors. Study findings and constraints: Among TCR beta chains, those listed as cytomegalovirus-associated numbered around 180.

This clonotype was sampled from a man between 18 and 29 years old in good health and CMV-seropositive. Sample: PBMCs. The V call is TRBV19, the J call TRBJ1-5; the match to TRBD1 covers 8 bases. The CDR3, as DNA: TGTGCCAGTAGTACAGGGGGCGTACGGAATCAGCCCCAGCATTTT. Translation gives CASSTGGVRNQPQHF.